Listed below are T cell receptor beta chains from one sample, sequenced in a study of T cells after somatic rescue of genetic block. Libraries were prepared by immunoSEQ multiplex PCR; TCRdb keeps only in-frame clonotypes and omits some of them. The sample consists of 14,000 to 15,000 clones, approximately 76% of them appearing once. Sample: peripheral blood mononuclear cells (PBMCs). The origin of the receptors is a boy aged 5-17 years. CDR3s include the opening cysteine and the closing phenylalanine or tryptophan. A D gene is named only where the DNA matches it firmly. Some rows mark clone size as missing; the rest say once, few, many or name a class of expanded clone.

v_call: TRBV2; j_call: TRBJ2-5; clone_size: -; d_call: -; cdr3_aa: CASFRAGGPGETQYF; cdr3_nt: TGTGCCAGCTTTCGAGCCGGGGGGCCAGGCGAGACCCAGTACTTC
v_call: TRBV28; j_call: TRBJ1-4; clone_size: -; d_call: -; cdr3_aa: CASSPGSAGEKLFF; cdr3_nt: TGTGCCAGCAGTCCCGGATCCGCGGGGGAAAAACTGTTTTTT
v_call: TRBV12-5; j_call: TRBJ2-7; clone_size: -; d_call: -; cdr3_aa: CASGLVQNICYEQYF; cdr3_nt: TGTGCTAGTGGTTTGGTACAGAATATTTGCTACGAGCAGTACTTC
v_call: TRBV21-1; j_call: TRBJ2-4; clone_size: once; d_call: -; cdr3_aa: CASSRRQGLAKNIQYF; cdr3_nt: TGTGCCAGCAGTCGTAGACAGGGGTTAGCCAAAAACATTCAGTACTTC
v_call: TRBV28; j_call: TRBJ1-6; clone_size: -; d_call: TRBD1; cdr3_aa: CASSFPRDRGRYYNSPLHF; cdr3_nt: TGTGCCAGCAGTTTCCCCCGGGACAGGGGGCGCTACTATAATTCACCCCTCCACTTT
v_call: TRBV11-1; j_call: TRBJ2-7; clone_size: -; d_call: -; cdr3_aa: CASSPVYSSYEQYF; cdr3_nt: TGTGCCAGCAGCCCAGTTTATAGCTCCTACGAGCAGTACTTC
v_call: TRBV28; j_call: TRBJ1-6; clone_size: -; d_call: -; cdr3_aa: CASRSRGLVMF; cdr3_nt: TGTGCCAGCAGGTCGCGGGGACTGGTGATGTTT
v_call: TRBV10-3; j_call: TRBJ1-2; clone_size: -; d_call: -; cdr3_aa: CAIRSGDGYTF; cdr3_nt: TGTGCCATCAGGTCGGGGGATGGCTACACCTTC
v_call: TRBV11-3; j_call: TRBJ2-7; clone_size: -; d_call: -; cdr3_aa: CASSSGAYEQYF; cdr3_nt: TGTGCCAGCAGCTCAGGGGCCTACGAGCAGTACTTC
v_call: TRBV27; j_call: TRBJ1-2; clone_size: -; d_call: -; cdr3_aa: CASSLERGQGYTF; cdr3_nt: TGTGCCAGCAGTTTGGAGAGGGGTCAAGGCTACACCTTC
v_call: TRBV2; j_call: TRBJ1-1; clone_size: -; d_call: -; cdr3_aa: CAMLRSAEAFF; cdr3_nt: TGTGCCATGCTACGTTCAGCTGAAGCTTTCTTT
v_call: TRBV30; j_call: TRBJ2-7; clone_size: -; d_call: -; cdr3_aa: CAWSVGGGGTEQYF; cdr3_nt: TGTGCCTGGAGTGTAGGGGGGGGAGGGACAGAGCAGTACTTC
v_call: TRBV5-1; j_call: TRBJ2-3; clone_size: -; d_call: -; cdr3_aa: CASSWGASTDTQYF; cdr3_nt: TGCGCCAGCAGCTGGGGCGCTAGCACAGATACGCAGTATTTT
v_call: TRBV6-5; j_call: TRBJ2-7; clone_size: few; d_call: -; cdr3_aa: CASSIGTYSYEQYF; cdr3_nt: TGTGCCAGCAGTATCGGGACGTACTCCTACGAGCAGTACTTC
v_call: TRBV4-2; j_call: TRBJ2-1; clone_size: -; d_call: -; cdr3_aa: CASSQDIGSSYNEQFF; cdr3_nt: TGTGCCAGCAGCCAAGATATCGGGAGCTCCTACAATGAGCAGTTCTTC
v_call: TRBV19; j_call: TRBJ2-1; clone_size: few; d_call: -; cdr3_aa: CASSASVGYNEQFF; cdr3_nt: TGTGCCAGTAGTGCGAGCGTAGGGTACAATGAGCAGTTCTTC
v_call: TRBV5-8; j_call: TRBJ2-1; clone_size: -; d_call: -; cdr3_aa: CASSPRTRGNEQFF; cdr3_nt: TGTGCCAGCAGCCCTCGGACGAGGGGAAATGAGCAGTTCTTC
v_call: TRBV6-6; j_call: TRBJ1-3; clone_size: -; d_call: TRBD1; cdr3_aa: CASSYSAGGSGNTIYF; cdr3_nt: TGTGCCAGCAGTTATTCCGCAGGGGGCTCTGGAAACACCATATATTTT
v_call: TRBV6-1; j_call: TRBJ1-2; clone_size: few; d_call: TRBD1; cdr3_aa: CAIWTGLSYGYTF; cdr3_nt: TGTGCCATCTGGACAGGGCTAAGCTATGGCTACACCTTC
v_call: TRBV6-5; j_call: TRBJ2-7; clone_size: -; d_call: TRBD1; cdr3_aa: CASNSRDRGHEQYF; cdr3_nt: TGTGCCAGCAACTCCCGGGACAGGGGGCATGAGCAGTACTTC
v_call: TRBV5-6; j_call: TRBJ2-5; clone_size: -; d_call: TRBD1; cdr3_aa: CASSMDRVQETQYF; cdr3_nt: TGTGCCAGCAGCATGGACAGGGTTCAAGAGACCCAGTACTTC
v_call: TRBV4-2; j_call: TRBJ2-5; clone_size: large; d_call: TRBD2; cdr3_aa: CASSPGAGGHQETQYF; cdr3_nt: TGTGCCAGCAGCCCGGGTGCGGGGGGCCATCAAGAGACCCAGTACTTC
v_call: TRBV21-1; j_call: TRBJ2-5; clone_size: -; d_call: -; cdr3_aa: CASSKVEGLETQYF; cdr3_nt: TGTGCCAGCAGCAAAGTGGAGGGCCTGGAGACCCAGTACTTC
v_call: TRBV18; j_call: TRBJ1-3; clone_size: once; d_call: -; cdr3_aa: CASSPTVSSGNTIYF; cdr3_nt: TGTGCCAGCTCACCGACAGTGAGCTCTGGAAACACCATATATTTT
v_call: TRBV2; j_call: TRBJ2-3; clone_size: -; d_call: -; cdr3_aa: CASRKQGGPDTQYF; cdr3_nt: TGTGCCAGCAGAAAACAGGGGGGGCCAGATACGCAGTATTTT